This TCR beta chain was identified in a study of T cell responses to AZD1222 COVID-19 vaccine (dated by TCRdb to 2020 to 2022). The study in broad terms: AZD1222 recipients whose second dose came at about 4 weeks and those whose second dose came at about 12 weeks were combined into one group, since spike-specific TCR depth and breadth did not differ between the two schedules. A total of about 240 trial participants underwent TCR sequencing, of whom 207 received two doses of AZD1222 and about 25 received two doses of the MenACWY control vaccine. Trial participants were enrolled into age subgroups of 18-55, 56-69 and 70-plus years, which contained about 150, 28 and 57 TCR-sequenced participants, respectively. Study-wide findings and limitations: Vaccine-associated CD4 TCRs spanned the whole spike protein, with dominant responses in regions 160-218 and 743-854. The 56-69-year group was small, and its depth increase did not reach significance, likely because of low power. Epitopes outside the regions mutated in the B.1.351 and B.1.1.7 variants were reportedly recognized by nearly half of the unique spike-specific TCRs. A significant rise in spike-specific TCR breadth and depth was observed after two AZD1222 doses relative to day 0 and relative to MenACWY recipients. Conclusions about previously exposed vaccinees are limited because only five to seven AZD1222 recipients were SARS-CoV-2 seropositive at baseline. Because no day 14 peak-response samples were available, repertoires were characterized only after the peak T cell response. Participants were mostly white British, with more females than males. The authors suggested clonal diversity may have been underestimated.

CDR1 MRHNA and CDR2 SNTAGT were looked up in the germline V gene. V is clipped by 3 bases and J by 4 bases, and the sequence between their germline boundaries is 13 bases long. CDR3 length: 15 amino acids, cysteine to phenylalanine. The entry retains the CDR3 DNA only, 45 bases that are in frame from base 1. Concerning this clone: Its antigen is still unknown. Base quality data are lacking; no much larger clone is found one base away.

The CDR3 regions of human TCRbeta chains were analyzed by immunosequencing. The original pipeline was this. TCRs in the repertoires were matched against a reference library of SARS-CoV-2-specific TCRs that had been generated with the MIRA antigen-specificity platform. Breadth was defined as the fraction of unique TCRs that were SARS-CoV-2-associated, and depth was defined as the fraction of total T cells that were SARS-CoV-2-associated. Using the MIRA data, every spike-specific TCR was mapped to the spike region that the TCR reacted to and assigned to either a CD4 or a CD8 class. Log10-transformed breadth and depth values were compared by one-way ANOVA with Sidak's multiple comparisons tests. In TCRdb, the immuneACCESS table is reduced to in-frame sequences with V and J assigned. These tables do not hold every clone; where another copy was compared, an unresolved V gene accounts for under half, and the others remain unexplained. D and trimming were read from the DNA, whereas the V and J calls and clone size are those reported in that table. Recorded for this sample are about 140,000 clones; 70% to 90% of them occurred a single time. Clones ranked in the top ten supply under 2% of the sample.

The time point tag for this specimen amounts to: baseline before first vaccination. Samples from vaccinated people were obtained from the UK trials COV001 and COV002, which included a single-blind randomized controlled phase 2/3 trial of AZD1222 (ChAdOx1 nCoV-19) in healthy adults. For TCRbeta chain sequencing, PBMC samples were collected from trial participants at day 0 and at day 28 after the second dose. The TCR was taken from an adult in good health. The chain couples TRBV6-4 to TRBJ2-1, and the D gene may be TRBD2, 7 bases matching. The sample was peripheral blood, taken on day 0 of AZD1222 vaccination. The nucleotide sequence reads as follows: TGTGCCAGCAGTGAGGGCGGGGGCGATTACAATGAGCAGTTCTTC. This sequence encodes CASSEGGGDYNEQFF.